This T cell receptor (beta chain) derives from a study of spatial heterogeneity in lung cancer. V was pared by 5 bases and J by 1 base, with 21 bases between. The germline V gene encodes CDR1 DFQATT and CDR2 SNEGSKA (reference sequence). There are 17 residues in the CDR3. Time point in this sample: sample taken at primary tumor resection. Whole RNA was taken from tumor, nontumor lung or frozen PBMC; it was then sequenced unsorted. Each TCR cDNA molecule bore a unique molecular identifier. TCRdb re-derived calls from the 5' RACE reads in MiXCR, one entry per CDR3 protein. The profile covers around 60,000 distinct CDR3 sequences, with roughly 7.9% appearing a single time and more than 13% taken by the ten largest.

The chain recombines TRBV20-1 with TRBJ1-5; D may be TRBD1 (5 bases). The sequencing used PBMCs, collected at surgery. This receptor was identified in a female donor with early-stage non-small cell lung cancer. In DNA, the CDR3 is TGCAGTGCTGGCGGGGCCGCTCCCTCAAGGAGCAATCAGCCCCAGCATTTT. This gives the protein CSAGGAAPSRSNQPQHF.